The 20 T cell receptor beta chains in this list originate from one sample, sequenced in a study of blood T cell repertoires in COVID-19. The repertoire was sequenced with immunoSEQ multiplex PCR; TCRdb's copy has only in-frame clones and lacks some. The sample includes a few hundred thousand clones, 70% to 90% of them seen just once. The sample consisted of PBMCs or T cells enriched from blood (not recorded which). Source of these receptors: a woman in her twenties or thirties who had recovered from COVID-19.

The CDR3 DNA follows: TGTGCCAGCAGCTTAACAGGGGGATCTGAAGCTTTCTTT. Protein product: CASSLTGGSEAFF. V and J are TRBV12-3 or TRBV12-4 and TRBJ1-1; 8 bases are shared with TRBD1. V lost 6 bases, J lost 6 bases, and 6 bases stayed unmatched. The CDR3 covers 13 residues.

The rearrangement joins TRBV5-1 to TRBJ1-3; tentatively, D is TRBD1 (6 bases). Trimming took 0 bases from V and 3 from J, leaving 13 bases between them. CDR1 and CDR2 from the germline V gene are SGHRS and YFSETQ. The CDR3 is made up of 16 amino acids. The CDR3 DNA reads TGCGCCAGCAGCTTGGAACAGGGAGCAGTTGGAAACACCATATATTTT. It codes for CASSLEQGAVGNTIYF.

The chain joins TRBV7-8 to TRBJ2-7, with 8 bases aligning to TRBD1. Germline values: CDR1 SGHVS, CDR2 FQNEAQ. Germline trimming cut 5 bases from V and 8 bases from J; bases unmatched to any gene: 17. This CDR3 contains 16 residues. CDR3 in amino acids: CASSPHGQGKLDQQYF. The CDR3 region has the DNA TGTGCCAGCAGCCCCCACGGACAGGGAAAACTTGATCAGCAGTACTTC.

This clone has only one observation. This chain's CDR3 is CAISDVGGEGYTF. Here the CDR3 DNA reads TGTGCCATCAGTGACGTAGGGGGCGAGGGCTACACCTTC. The rearrangement joins TRBV10-3 to TRBJ1-2, with TRBD1 matching 7 bases. Germline trimming cut 3 bases from V and 8 bases from J; bases unmatched to any gene: 6. The CDR3 is made up of 13 amino acids. Germline V gene lookup returns CDR1 ENHRY and CDR2 SYGVKD.

The V and J genes are TRBV19 and TRBJ2-1, with a weak D call TRBD1 (5 bases). CDR3 length equals 14 residues. Germline CDR1 is LNHDA and CDR2 is SQIVND (reference sequence). V gave up 7 bases and J gave up 8 bases, with 18 bases separating them. In nucleotides, the CDR3 is TGTGCCAGTACCTCGCCAAAGTTCAGGGATGAGCAGTTCTTC. This sequence encodes CASTSPKFRDEQFF.

V is TRBV10-3 and J is TRBJ2-1, with 14 bases that match TRBD2. The trim removed 11 bases at V and 9 bases at J, leaving 9 bases unmatched. This CDR3 region has 14 residues. The germline V gene has CDR1 ENHRY and CDR2 SYGVKD. CDR3 in amino acids: CAVTGTSGRIEQFF. DNA for the CDR3: TGTGCCGTTACCGGGACTAGCGGGAGAATTGAGCAGTTCTTC.

This clone was detected once. The chain recombines TRBV27 with TRBJ2-7, with 7 bases that match TRBD1. Looked up from germline, CDR1 is MNHEY and CDR2 is SMNVEV (reference sequence). After removal of 1 base from V and 3 bases from J, the junction contained 6 bases not matched to a gene. This CDR3 is 15 amino acids long. The CDR3 region has the DNA TGTGCCAGCAGTTTATTAACAGGGGTAGGCTACGAGCAGTACTTC. It specifies CASSLLTGVGYEQYF.

This clone has only one observation. The CDR3 sequence: CAWRPGTGPLGSPLHF. The CDR3 DNA reads as TGTGCCTGGAGACCCGGGACAGGCCCCCTAGGTTCACCCCTCCACTTT. This chain links TRBV30 with TRBJ1-6, with 8 bases aligning to TRBD1. The V segment lost 3 bases and the J segment 9 bases; nucleotides outside the gene matches: 13. There are 16 residues in the CDR3. Germline-derived CDR1 and CDR2 are GTSNPN and SVGIG (reference sequence).

V gene TRBV5-1 combines with J gene TRBJ2-3, with TRBD2 matching 9 bases. The CDR3 totals 15 residues. Germline CDR1 and CDR2: SGHRS and YFSETQ. V gave up 3 bases and J gave up 6 bases; unmatched junction bases: 8. As DNA, the CDR3 is TGCGCCAGCAGCTCCGGGACTAGCTACGTGGATACGCAGTATTTT. This sequence encodes CASSSGTSYVDTQYF.

V and J are TRBV19 and TRBJ1-2, with 7 nucleotides matching TRBD1. V trimming: 5 bases; J trimming: 4 bases; junction bases outside the gene matches: 10. Germline V gives CDR1 LNHDA, CDR2 SQIVND (reference sequence). The CDR3 runs 15 residues. The chain's CDR3 is CASSARKGAGYGYTF. The CDR3 DNA sequence: TGTGCCAGTAGTGCCCGAAAGGGGGCGGGCTATGGCTACACCTTC.

The chain links TRBV19 to TRBJ1-5; 9 bases line up with TRBD1. Losses at the gene ends were 5 bases for V and 7 bases for J; bases not matched to a gene: 9. The CDR3 totals 15 residues. Germline V gene sequence: CDR1 LNHDA, CDR2 SQIVND (reference sequence). The chain's CDR3 is CASSQVQGAGQPQHF. CDR3 nucleotide sequence: TGTGCCAGTAGTCAGGTACAGGGGGCGGGACAGCCCCAGCATTTT.

The chain uses TRBV27 and TRBJ2-7, with 8 nucleotides matching TRBD2. With V trimmed by 4 bases and J by 3 bases, 5 bases remained unmatched. Germline V gene lookup returns CDR1 MNHEY and CDR2 SMNVEV (reference sequence). CDR3 length: 14 amino acids. CDR3 nucleotide sequence: TGTGCCAGCAGTTCCGGGGGGGGACTCTACGAGCAGTACTTC. Encoded protein: CASSSGGGLYEQYF.

The chain has TRBV29-1 and TRBJ1-2; TRBD1 might be the D (5 bases). V gave up 2 bases and J gave up 4 bases, with 17 bases separating them. CDR3 size: 15 residues. CDR1 SQVTM and CDR2 ANQGSEA come from the germline V gene. In DNA, the CDR3 is TGCAGCGTTGAATCGCCGGGACTCGGGGGCTATGGCTACACCTTC. Its protein product is CSVESPGLGGYGYTF. The full variable domain, completed using reference TRBV29-1 and TRBJ1-2, is SAVISQKPSRDICQRGTSLTIQCQVDSQVTMMFWYRQQPGQSLTLIATANQGSEATYESGFVIDKFPISRPNLTFSTLTVSNMSPEDSSIYLCSVESPGLGGYGYTFGSGTRLTVV.

This sequence joins TRBV14 and TRBJ1-2, with D maybe TRBD1 (6 bases). Trimming removed 4 bases at V and 6 bases at J, with 18 bases between. Germline V CDR1 and CDR2: SGHDN, FVKESK. This CDR3 spans 15 amino acids. The CDR3 region has the DNA TGTGCCAGCAGCCCAGGGGACGCCCGAAGGGATGGCTACACCTTC. Protein: CASSPGDARRDGYTF. Based on the CDR3 plus reference TRBV14 and TRBJ1-2, the full variable domain is EAGVTQFPSHSVIEKGQTVTLRCDPISGHDNLYWYRRVMGKEIKFLLHFVKESKQDESGMPNNRFLAERTGGTYSTLKVQPAELEDSGVYFCASSPGDARRDGYTFGSGTRLTVV.

V is TRBV7-9 and J is TRBJ1-2; D might be TRBD1 (6 bases). Germline V lookup: CDR1 SEHNR, CDR2 FQNEAQ (reference sequence). This CDR3 spans 14 amino acids. V lost 3 bases and J lost 2, with 10 bases in between. DNA of the CDR3: TGTGCCAGCAGCTTTTTTCAGGGGAACTATGGCTACACCTTC. The encoded protein is CASSFFQGNYGYTF. Drawing the rest from reference TRBV7-9 and TRBJ1-2, the complete variable domain is DTGVSQNPRHKITKRGQNVTFRCDPISEHNRLYWYRQTLGQGPEFLTYFQNEAQLEKSRLLSDRFSAERPKGSFSTLEIQRTEQGDSAMYLCASSFFQGNYGYTFGSGTRLTVV.

The CDR3 loop is CAWSHSLNQPQHF. The CDR3, as DNA: TGTGCCTGGTCTCACAGCCTAAATCAGCCCCAGCATTTT. The rearrangement links TRBV30 to TRBJ1-5; D unclear. The germline V gene has CDR1 GTSNPN and CDR2 SVGIG (reference sequence). The length of the CDR3 is 13 residues. V was shortened by 5 bases and J by 4 bases, with 12 bases between the two germline ends. The full variable domain, completed using reference TRBV30 and TRBJ1-5, is SQTIHQWPATLVQPVGSPLSLECTVEGTSNPNLYWYRQAAGRGLQLLFYSVGIGQISSEVPQNLSASRPQDRQFILSSKKLLLSDSGFYLCAWSHSLNQPQHFGDGTRLSIL.

The CDR3 is CASSRKASDRGPGNTIYF. The CDR3 DNA is TGTGCCAGCAGCCGCAAAGCGAGCGACAGGGGACCTGGAAACACCATATATTTT. The chain joins TRBV5-6 to TRBJ1-3; 8 bases fit TRBD1. V was pared by 4 bases and J by 2 bases, with 14 bases of the junction left unmatched. In germline, CDR1 is SGHDT, CDR2 YYEEEE. This CDR3 has 18 residues.

The V and J genes are TRBV5-8 and TRBJ2-1, with D possibly matching TRBD2 (6 bases). The CDR3 consists of 16 residues. V was clipped by 4 bases and J by 7 bases, with 21 bases between them. The V gene's germline CDR1 is SGHTS and CDR2 YDEGEE. The chain's CDR3 is CASSRLGSSGRNEQFF. The CDR3 DNA reads TGTGCCAGCAGCCGCTTGGGGAGTTCGGGGAGGAATGAGCAGTTCTTC.

V and J are TRBV6-5 and TRBJ1-2; maybe TRBD1 (5 bases). CDR1 is MNHEY and CDR2 is SVGAGI in the germline V gene. V was clipped by 8 bases and J by 1 base, with 14 bases between them. The CDR3 is 14 amino acids. Written as DNA, the CDR3 is TGTGCCAGCCACGACAGTGGATTTAACTATGGCTACACCTTC. Encoded protein: CASHDSGFNYGYTF.

This chain uses TRBV4-3 with TRBJ2-1, with 12 bases lining up with TRBD2. CDR1 LGHNA and CDR2 YSLEER come from the germline V gene. V trimming: 5 bases; J trimming: 5 bases; junction bases outside the gene matches: 7. This CDR3 is 16 amino acids long. CDR3 DNA: TGCGCCAGCAGCGCGAGACTAGCGGGGGTAAACAATGAGCAGTTCTTC. The encoded protein is CASSARLAGVNNEQFF.